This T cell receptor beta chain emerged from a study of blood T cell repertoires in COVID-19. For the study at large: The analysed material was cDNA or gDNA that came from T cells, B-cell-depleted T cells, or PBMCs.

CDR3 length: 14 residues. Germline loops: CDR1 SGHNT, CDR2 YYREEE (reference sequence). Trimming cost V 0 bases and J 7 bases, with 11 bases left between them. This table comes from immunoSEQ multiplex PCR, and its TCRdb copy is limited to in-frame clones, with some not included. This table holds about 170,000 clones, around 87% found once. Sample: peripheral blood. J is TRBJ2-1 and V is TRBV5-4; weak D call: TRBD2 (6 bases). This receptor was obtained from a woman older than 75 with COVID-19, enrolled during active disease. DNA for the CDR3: TGTGCCAGCAGCTTGGTAGAGGGACTGAATGAGCAGTTCTTC. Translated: CASSLVEGLNEQFF.